This T cell receptor beta chain was recorded in a study of T-cell memory formation after mild COVID-19. Study information: Clusters were largely donor specific.

TCRdb analysed the 5' RACE reads with MiXCR anew, one entry per CDR3 protein. The repertoire holds 580,000 or so distinct CDR3 sequences, 17% seen once, with roughly 7.8% in the top ten. The length of the CDR3 is 16 residues. CDR1 SGHVS and CDR2 FQNEAQ come from the germline V gene. As regards this clonotype: Its antigen is currently unknown. Relative to the germline gene, one junction end is altered; a read error may explain this.

Notes on the study in general: Chiefly within CM and EM were the contracting CD4+ clones; CD8+ ones were within EMRA.

This receptor was obtained from an adult woman who had mild COVID-19 (a few samples of this study predate the infection). Cell type and time point are not known. The chain employs TRBV7-8 and TRBJ2-7; 9 positions agree with TRBD1. The sequenced material came from PBMCs or a T cell subset sorted from them (not recorded which). In DNA form, the CDR3 reads TGTGCCAGCAGCTTAGCGCGGGGGACAGGGTCCTTCGAGCAGTACTTC. Its protein product is CASSLARGTGSFEQYF. Variable domain in full (rest from reference TRBV7-8 and TRBJ2-7): GAGVSQSPRYKVAKRGQDVALRCDPISGHVSLFWYQQALGQGPEFLTYFQNEAQLDKSGLPSDRFFAERPEGSVSTLKIQRTQQEDSAVYLCASSLARGTGSFEQYFGPGTRLTVT.